This T cell receptor (beta chain) was profiled in a study of PD-L1 blockade in urothelial cancer. As for the study in general: Patients with male sex and bladder-origin urothelial cancer accounted for about 85% of the roughly 29 enrolled. Study-level findings and limits: Enhanced expansion of tumor-associated blood clones at 3 weeks characterized durable-benefit patients.

Germline assignment: CDR1 GTSNPN and CDR2 SVGIG (reference sequence). The CDR3 loop spans 11 amino acids. Trimming removed 1 base at V and 11 bases at J, with 11 bases between. In this sample, this clone turned up a few times. Its antigen is unidentified. Profiled with immunoSEQ multiplex PCR; TCRdb holds only in-frame clones, not every one. The sample holds more than 30,000 clones, about four fifths seen once. This TCR was recovered from a man aged 55-75 years with urothelial cancer. Source: PBMCs, taken around atezolizumab (anti-PD-L1) treatment. The chain has TRBV30 and TRBJ1-1; D gene uncertain. Here the CDR3 reads CAWSGPREAFF. The CDR3 DNA is TGTGCCTGGAGTGGCCCCCGGGAGGCTTTCTTT.